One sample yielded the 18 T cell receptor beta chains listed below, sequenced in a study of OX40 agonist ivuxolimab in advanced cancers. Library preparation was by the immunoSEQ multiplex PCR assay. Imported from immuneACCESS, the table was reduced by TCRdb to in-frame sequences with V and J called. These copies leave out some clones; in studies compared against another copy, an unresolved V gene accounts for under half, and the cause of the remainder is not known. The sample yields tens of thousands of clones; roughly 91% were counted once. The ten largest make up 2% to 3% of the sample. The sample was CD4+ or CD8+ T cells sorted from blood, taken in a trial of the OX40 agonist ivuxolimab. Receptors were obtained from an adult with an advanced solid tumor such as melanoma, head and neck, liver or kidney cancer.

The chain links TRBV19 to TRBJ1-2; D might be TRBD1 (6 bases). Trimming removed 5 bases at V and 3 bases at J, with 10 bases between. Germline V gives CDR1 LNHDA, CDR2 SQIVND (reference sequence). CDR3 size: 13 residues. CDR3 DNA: TGTGCCAGTAGTCCGAGGGGGGACTATGGCTACACCTTC. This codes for CASSPRGDYGYTF.

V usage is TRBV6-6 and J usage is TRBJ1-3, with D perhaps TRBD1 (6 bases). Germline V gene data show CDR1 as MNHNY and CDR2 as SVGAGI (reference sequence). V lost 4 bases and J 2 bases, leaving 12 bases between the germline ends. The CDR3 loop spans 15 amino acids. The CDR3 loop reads CASSSTRGPGNTIYF. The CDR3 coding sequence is TGTGCCAGCAGTTCGACACGGGGGCCTGGAAACACCATATATTTT.

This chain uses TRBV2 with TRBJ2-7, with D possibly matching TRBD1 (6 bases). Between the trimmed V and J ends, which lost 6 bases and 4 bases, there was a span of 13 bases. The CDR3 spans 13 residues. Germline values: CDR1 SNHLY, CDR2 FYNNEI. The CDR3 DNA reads TGTGCCAGCAGACCAGGGGTTGGGTACGAGCAGTACTTC. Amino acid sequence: CASRPGVGYEQYF.

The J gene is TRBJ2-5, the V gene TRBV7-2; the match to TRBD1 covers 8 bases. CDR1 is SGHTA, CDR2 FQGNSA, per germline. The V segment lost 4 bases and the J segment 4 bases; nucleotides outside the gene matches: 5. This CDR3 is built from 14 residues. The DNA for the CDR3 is TGTGCCAGCAGCTCAGGGGGCCTCCTAGAGACCCAGTACTTC. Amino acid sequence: CASSSGGLLETQYF.

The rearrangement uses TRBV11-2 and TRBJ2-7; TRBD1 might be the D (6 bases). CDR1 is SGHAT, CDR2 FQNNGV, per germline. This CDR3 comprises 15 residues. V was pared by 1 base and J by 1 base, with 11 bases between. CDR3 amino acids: CASSLVPRGSYEQYF. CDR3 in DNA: TGTGCCAGCAGCTTAGTACCCAGGGGATCCTACGAGCAGTACTTC.

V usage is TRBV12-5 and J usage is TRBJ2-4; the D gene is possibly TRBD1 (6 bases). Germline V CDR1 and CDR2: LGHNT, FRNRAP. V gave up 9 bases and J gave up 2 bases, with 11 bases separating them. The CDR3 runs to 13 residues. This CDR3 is CARPQGTKNIQYF. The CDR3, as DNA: TGTGCTAGACCACAGGGTACCAAAAACATTCAGTACTTC.

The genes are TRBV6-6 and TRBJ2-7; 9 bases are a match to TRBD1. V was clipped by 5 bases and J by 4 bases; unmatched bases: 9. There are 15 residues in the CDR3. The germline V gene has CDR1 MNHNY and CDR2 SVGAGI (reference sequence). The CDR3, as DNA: TGTGCCAGCAGTGACCCGGGACAGGGTGGATACGAGCAGTACTTC. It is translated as CASSDPGQGGYEQYF.

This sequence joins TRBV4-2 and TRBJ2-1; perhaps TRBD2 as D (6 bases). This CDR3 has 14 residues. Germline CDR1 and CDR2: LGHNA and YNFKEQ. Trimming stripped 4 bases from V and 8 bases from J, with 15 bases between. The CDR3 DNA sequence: TGTGCCAGCAGCCTGGCTAGCGCGAGGGATGAGCAGTTCTTC. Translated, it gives CASSLASARDEQFF.

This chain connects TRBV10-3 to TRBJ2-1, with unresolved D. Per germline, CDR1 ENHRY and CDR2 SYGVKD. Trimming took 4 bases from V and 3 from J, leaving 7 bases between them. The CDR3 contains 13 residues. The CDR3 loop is CAISGPSYNEQFF. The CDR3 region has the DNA TGTGCCATCAGTGGTCCCAGCTACAATGAGCAGTTCTTC.

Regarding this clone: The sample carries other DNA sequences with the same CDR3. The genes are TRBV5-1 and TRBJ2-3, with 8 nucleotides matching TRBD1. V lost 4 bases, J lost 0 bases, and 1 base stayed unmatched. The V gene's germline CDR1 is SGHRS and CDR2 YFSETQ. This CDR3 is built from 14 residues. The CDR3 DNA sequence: TGCGCCAGCAGCCGACAGGGGAGCACAGATACGCAGTATTTT. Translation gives CASSRQGSTDTQYF.

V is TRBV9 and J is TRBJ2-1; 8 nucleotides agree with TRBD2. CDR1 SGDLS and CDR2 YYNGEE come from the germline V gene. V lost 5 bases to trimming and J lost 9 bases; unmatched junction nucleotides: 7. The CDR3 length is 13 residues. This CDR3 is CASRAGTSSEQFF. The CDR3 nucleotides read TGTGCCAGCAGAGCCGGGACTAGTAGTGAGCAGTTCTTC.

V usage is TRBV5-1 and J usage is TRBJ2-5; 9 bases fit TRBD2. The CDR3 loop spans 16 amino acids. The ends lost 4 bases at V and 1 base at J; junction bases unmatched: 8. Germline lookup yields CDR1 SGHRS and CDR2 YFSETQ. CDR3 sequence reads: CASSAGLALLQETQYF. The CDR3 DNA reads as TGCGCCAGCAGCGCGGGACTAGCCCTACTCCAAGAGACCCAGTACTTC.

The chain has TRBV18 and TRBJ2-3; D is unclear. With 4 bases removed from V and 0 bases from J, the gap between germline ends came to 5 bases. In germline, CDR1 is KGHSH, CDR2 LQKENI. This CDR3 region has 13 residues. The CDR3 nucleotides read TGTGCCAGCTCACGCTCTAGCACAGATACGCAGTATTTT. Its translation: CASSRSSTDTQYF.

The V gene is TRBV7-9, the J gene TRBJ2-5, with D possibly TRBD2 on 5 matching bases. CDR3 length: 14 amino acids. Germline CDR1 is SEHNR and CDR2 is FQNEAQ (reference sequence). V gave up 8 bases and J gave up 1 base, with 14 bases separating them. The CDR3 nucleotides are TGTGCCAGCTGTTGGAGCGGCCCCCAAGAGACCCAGTACTTC. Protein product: CASCWSGPQETQYF.

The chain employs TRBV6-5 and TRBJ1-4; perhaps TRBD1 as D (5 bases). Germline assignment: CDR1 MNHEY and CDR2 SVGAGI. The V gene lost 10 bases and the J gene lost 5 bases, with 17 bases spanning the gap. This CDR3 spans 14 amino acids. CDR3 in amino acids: CATRIGTMNEKLFF. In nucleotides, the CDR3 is TGTGCCACCCGGATCGGGACGATGAATGAAAAACTGTTTTTT.

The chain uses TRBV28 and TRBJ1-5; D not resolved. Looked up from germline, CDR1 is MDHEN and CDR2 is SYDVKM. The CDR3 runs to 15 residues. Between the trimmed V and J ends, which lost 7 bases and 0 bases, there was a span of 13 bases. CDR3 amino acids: CASKGQLGSNQPQHF. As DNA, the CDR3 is TGTGCCAGCAAGGGTCAACTAGGTAGCAATCAGCCCCAGCATTTT.

The CDR3: CASSKAAGGHPPYEQYF. CDR3 in DNA: TGTGCCAGCAGCAAAGCGGCGGGGGGGCATCCGCCCTACGAGCAGTACTTC. The chain joins TRBV21-1 to TRBJ2-7; TRBD2 is taken as the D call from the table, unchecked against the DNA. TRBV21-1 is a listed pseudogene. The CDR3 loop spans 17 amino acids.

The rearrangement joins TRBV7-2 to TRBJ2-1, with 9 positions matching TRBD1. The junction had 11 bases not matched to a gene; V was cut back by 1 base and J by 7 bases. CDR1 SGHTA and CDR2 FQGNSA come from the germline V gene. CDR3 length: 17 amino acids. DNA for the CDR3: TGTGCCAGCAGCTTAGGTCCTGGAGGGACAGGGAGAAATGAGCAGTTCTTC. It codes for CASSLGPGGTGRNEQFF. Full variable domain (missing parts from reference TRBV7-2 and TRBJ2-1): GAGVSQSPSNKVTEKGKDVELRCDPISGHTALYWYRQSLGQGLEFLIYFQGNSAPDKSGLPSDRFSAERTGGSVSTLTIQRTQQEDSAVYLCASSLGPGGTGRNEQFFGPGTRLTVL.